These 15 T cell receptor beta chains came from one sample sequenced in a study of T cell responses to AZD1222 COVID-19 vaccine (dated by TCRdb to the early 2020s). This sample's time point label indicates: about 28 days (+/-7) after the second vaccine dose. Libraries came from the immunoSEQ multiplex PCR assay. TCRdb provides this immuneACCESS table in a form limited to in-frame rearrangements. Some clones are lacking; in checked studies, under half of them reflect an unresolved V gene, and why the rest are absent is not known. The sample contains some 45,000 clones, 90% of them found a single time. The ten largest account for over 30% of the sample. The sample in question was peripheral blood, obtained 28 days after the second AZD1222 dose. The receptors stem from an adult who received the AZD1222 COVID-19 vaccine.

In nucleotides, the CDR3 is TGCGCCAGCAGCGCGGGGACAGTTAATTCACCCCTCCACTTT. Its protein product is CASSAGTVNSPLHF. The rearrangement links TRBV5-1 to TRBJ1-6; 7 positions match TRBD1. Trimming removed 4 bases from V and 6 bases from J; junction bases left unmatched: 4. This CDR3 is built from 14 residues. From germline, CDR1 is SGHRS and CDR2 YFSETQ.

The rearrangement links TRBV5-3 to TRBJ2-5; 8 bases fit TRBD2. TRBV5-3 is filed as an ORF, its function uncertain. V dropped 4 bases and J dropped 5; count of bases not matched to a gene: 13. The CDR3 sequence is 16 residues long. CDR3 sequence reads: CARSPDGRGAGETQYF. The CDR3 DNA is TGTGCCAGAAGCCCCGACGGGCGGGGGGCAGGGGAGACCCAGTACTTC.

The chain carries TRBV10-3 and TRBJ2-7, with TRBD1 matching 7 bases. This CDR3 spans 13 amino acids. Germline V gene lookup returns CDR1 ENHRY and CDR2 SYGVKD. V shed 7 bases and J 4 bases; nucleotides not matched to a gene: 7. The CDR3 protein is CAINRGTPYEQYF. CDR3 in DNA: TGTGCCATCAACAGGGGCACGCCTTACGAGCAGTACTTC.

The chain carries TRBV5-1 and TRBJ1-5; a possible D gene is TRBD1 (5 bases). This CDR3 is 15 amino acids long. In germline, CDR1 is SGHRS, CDR2 YFSETQ. V was trimmed by 0 bases and J by 7 bases, leaving 14 bases between them. The CDR3 DNA reads as TGCGCCAGCAGCTTGGGGGGCGGGTTTGAACAGCCCCAGCATTTT. Its translation: CASSLGGGFEQPQHF.

The chain employs TRBV7-9 and TRBJ1-5; tentatively, D is TRBD1 (5 bases). Trimming shortened V by 5 bases and J by 4 bases, and 12 bases separated the two germline ends. Germline-derived CDR1 and CDR2 are SEHNR and FQNEAQ (reference sequence). CDR3 length: 14 amino acids. Here the CDR3 reads CASSLGRGNQPQHF. Written as DNA, the CDR3 is TGTGCCAGCAGCCTAGGTAGGGGAAATCAGCCCCAGCATTTT.

The V gene is TRBV24-1, the J gene TRBJ2-5; TRBD1 agrees at 7 bases. Germline values: CDR1 KGHDR, CDR2 SFDVKD. The CDR3 length is 14 residues. Losses at the gene ends were 5 bases for V and 5 bases for J; bases not matched to a gene: 7. The CDR3 region has the DNA TGTGCCACCAGTGCCACAGGGGAGAGGGAGACCCAGTACTTC. Its protein product is CATSATGERETQYF.

This chain uses TRBV4-2 with TRBJ2-7; D unclear. The V and J ends lost 1 base and 1 base respectively, with 8 bases between them. This CDR3 is 14 amino acids long. Germline V gene data show CDR1 as LGHNA and CDR2 as YNFKEQ. This CDR3 reads CASSQGARSYEQYF. CDR3 DNA sequence: TGTGCCAGCAGCCAAGGGGCCCGATCCTACGAGCAGTACTTC.

The chain combines TRBV6-5 with TRBJ2-5; TRBD2 matches 15 bases. CDR3 length: 15 amino acids. The V gene end was trimmed by 7 bases and the J gene end by 2 bases; junction bases not matched to a gene: 2. Germline V gene data show CDR1 as MNHEY and CDR2 as SVGAGI. CDR3 coding DNA: TGTGCCAGCACAGGACTAGCGGGGGGGCAAGAGACCCAGTACTTC. Translated: CASTGLAGGQETQYF.

The chain has TRBV7-9 and TRBJ2-7; 8 nucleotides match TRBD1. CDR3 length equals 16 residues. Unmatched junction bases numbered 8, after V lost 3 bases and J lost 1 base. Germline CDR1 and CDR2: SEHNR and FQNEAQ (reference sequence). DNA for the CDR3: TGTGCCAGCAGCTTCGTACCGGGACAGGAATCCTACGAGCAGTACTTC. As protein: CASSFVPGQESYEQYF.

The rearrangement uses TRBV4-1 and TRBJ2-3; D not certain. V was cut by 4 bases and J by 2 bases, with 10 bases left in between. The CDR3 length is 14 residues. Germline lookup yields CDR1 MGHRA and CDR2 YSYEKL. The CDR3 nucleotides are TGCGCCAGCAGCCTTGACACCCCCACAGATACGCAGTATTTT. Its translation: CASSLDTPTDTQYF.

This clone was observed a handful of times. This chain links TRBV7-6 with TRBJ1-3; D gene uncertain. V was clipped by 2 bases and J by 0 bases, with 8 bases between them. Germline loops: CDR1 SGHVS, CDR2 FNYEAQ. CDR3 length: 15 amino acids. The CDR3 here is CASSLSGSSGNTIYF. Here the CDR3 DNA reads TGTGCCAGCAGCTTATCCGGCTCCTCTGGAAACACCATATATTTT.

CDR3 sequence reads: CASSLVDRTDTQYF. The CDR3 DNA reads TGTGCCAGCAGCTTAGTTGACAGGACAGATACGCAGTATTTT. This sequence joins TRBV7-9 and TRBJ2-3, with a weak D call TRBD1 (6 bases). V was shortened by 1 base and J by 3 bases, with 8 bases between the two germline ends. There are 14 residues in the CDR3. Germline CDR1 SEHNR, CDR2 FQNEAQ (reference sequence).

V and J are TRBV12-3 or TRBV12-4 and TRBJ1-2; D not certain. This CDR3 is built from 13 residues. The ends were cut back, 8 bases at V and 1 base at J, with 11 bases in the middle. CDR3 nucleotides: TGTGCCAGCTGTCTCACCCTTAACTATGGCTACACCTTC. This codes for CASCLTLNYGYTF.

The chain couples TRBV27 to TRBJ1-2; D ambiguous. CDR1 and CDR2 from the germline V gene are MNHEY and SMNVEV (reference sequence). CDR3 length equals 14 residues. Trimming took off 0 bases at V and 5 bases at J, with 10 bases between the two ends. The CDR3 DNA is TGTGCCAGCAGTTTATCGAGGACGGGGTATGGCTACACCTTC. Its protein is CASSLSRTGYGYTF.

The rearrangement joins TRBV3-1 (or the pseudogene TRBV3-2) to TRBJ1-2; D is unclear. V lost 4 bases and J 8 bases, leaving 11 bases between the germline ends. This CDR3 has 12 amino acids. Per the germline V gene, CDR1 is LGHDT and CDR2 is YNNKEL (reference sequence). The CDR3 region has the DNA TGTGCCAGCAGCCGCGGGTTCGAAGGCTACACCTTC. Protein product: CASSRGFEGYTF.